This T cell receptor beta chain was sequenced during a study of STAT3 mutations in large granular lymphocyte leukemia. Libraries were prepared by immunoSEQ multiplex PCR; TCRdb keeps only in-frame clonotypes and omits some of them. The sample has about 20,000 clones, roughly 90% seen once. Broader study findings: Every T-cell large granular lymphocyte leukemia patient had at least one immunodominant TCR beta clonotype.

Points on this clone: Its antigen is unidentified.

The sequencing sample was made of peripheral blood mononuclear cells. This clonotype was obtained from a man between 60 and 70 years old with T-cell large granular lymphocyte leukemia. Some clones in this sample may be carry-over from other donors' samples.

The CDR3 region is CASSLLGRESGELFF. CDR3 DNA: TGTGCCAGCAGCTTGTTGGGGCGGGAGTCCGGGGAGCTGTTTTTT. This chain connects TRBV5-6 to TRBJ2-2; 7 bases line up with TRBD2. This CDR3 has 15 residues. Trimming removed 1 base from V and 6 bases from J; junction bases left unmatched: 6. Germline assignment: CDR1 SGHDT and CDR2 YYEEEE. The full variable domain, in which reference TRBV5-6 and TRBJ2-2 provide the parts outside the CDR3, is DAGVTQSPTHLIKTRGQQVTLRCSPKSGHDTVSWYQQALGQGPQFIFQYYEEEERQRGNFPDRFSGHQFPNYSSELNVNALLLGDSALYLCASSLLGRESGELFFGEGSRLTVL.